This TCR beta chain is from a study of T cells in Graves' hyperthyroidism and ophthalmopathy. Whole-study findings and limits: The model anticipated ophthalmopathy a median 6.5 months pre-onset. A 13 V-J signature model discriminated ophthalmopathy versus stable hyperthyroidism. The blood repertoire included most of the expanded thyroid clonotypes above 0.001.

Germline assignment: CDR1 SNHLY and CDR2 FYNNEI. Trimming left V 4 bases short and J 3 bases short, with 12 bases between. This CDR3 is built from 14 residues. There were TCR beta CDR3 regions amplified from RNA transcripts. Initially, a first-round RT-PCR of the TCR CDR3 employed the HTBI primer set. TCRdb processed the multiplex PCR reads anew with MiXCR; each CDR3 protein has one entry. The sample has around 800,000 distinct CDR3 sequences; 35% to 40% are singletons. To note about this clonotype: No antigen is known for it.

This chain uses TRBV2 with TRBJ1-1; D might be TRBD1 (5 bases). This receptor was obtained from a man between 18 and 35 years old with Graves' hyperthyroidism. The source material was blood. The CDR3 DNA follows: TGTGCCAGCAGTGGGGGCAGGGACGACACTGAAGCTTTCTTT. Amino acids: CASSGGRDDTEAFF.